The clone carrying this T cell receptor (beta chain) has only one observation. The data are from a study of TIL therapy for anti-PD-1-resistant metastatic lung cancer. V was pared by 4 bases and J by 5 bases, with 4 bases of the junction left unmatched. The CDR3 consists of 14 residues. Germline CDR1 is SGHTS and CDR2 is YDEGEE. Specified time point: pre-treatment sample, taken before nivolumab and TIL therapy. The tumor samples were excised metastases, mostly pleural nodules or supraclavicular lymph nodes. This was the immunoSEQ v3 assay. This table comes from immunoSEQ multiplex PCR, and its TCRdb copy is limited to in-frame clones, with some not included. The data hold approximately 23,000 clones, with approximately 63% observed a single time.

The sequenced sample was tumor tissue, obtained at baseline. The V call is TRBV5-8, the J call TRBJ2-3; TRBD2 matches at 10 bases. This sequence originates from a woman between 30 and 80 years old with non-small cell lung cancer. CDR3 nucleotide sequence: TGTGCCAGCAGCCCAGGACTAGCGGTAGATACGCAGTATTTT. Translated, it gives CASSPGLAVDTQYF.